This T cell receptor (beta chain) came from a study of OX40 agonist ivuxolimab in advanced cancers. About the study as a whole: Ivuxolimab was a fully human IgG2 agonistic monoclonal antibody targeting the costimulatory receptor OX40 (CD134). Intravenous ivuxolimab was administered to patients every 2 weeks at six dose levels: 0.01, 0.1, 0.3, 1.5, 3 and 10 mg/kg. Of the roughly 53 patients in dose escalation, about 19 had hepatocellular carcinoma, some 15 had melanoma, 9 had renal cell carcinoma and 9 had head and neck cancer. In the dose-escalation cohort, 70% to 85% of patients were male, and the mean age was approximately 60 years, with a range of about 23 to 85. Patients were allowed to have had prior anti-PD-1, anti-PD-L1 or anti-CTLA-4 therapy, and more than 35% of the dose-escalation patients had been treated with checkpoint inhibitors. Partial responses occurred in three dose-escalation patients, of whom one had hepatocellular carcinoma and two had cutaneous melanoma. Peripheral TCRbeta sequencing was intended to test whether TCR sequence diversity was altered and clonal T-cell expansion was caused by ivuxolimab. The paper covers the monotherapy dose-escalation part of the phase I ivuxolimab trial, which included N of about 50 patients. Broad study findings and their caveats: Low levels of normalized T-cell clonal expansion were also seen in some patients who did not respond. The antigen specificity of the clonally expanded peripheral T cells was not determined. On average, CD8+ T cells showed more expanded clones than CD4+ T cells after ivuxolimab. Partial responders in the 0.1-3.0 mg/kg groups had among the lowest normalized peripheral clonal expansion, especially among CD8+ T cells. Clonal expansion of both CD4+ and CD8+ blood T cells was observed from baseline to week 6 at doses 0.1 to 3.0 mg/kg.

A note on this clone: Its antigen has not been determined. Per-nucleotide qualities are absent, and no much larger clonotype sits a single base away.

To sequence the TCRbeta CDR3 region, genomic DNA was isolated from the sorted cells. The immunoSEQ Assay was used for sequencing of TCRbeta CDR3 regions. TCRdb took over this immuneACCESS table, retaining in-frame rearrangements with V and J assigned. Such tables are incomplete; in checked studies, under half of the missing clones stem from an unresolved V gene, and the remainder is unexplained. The sample table lists over 45,000 clones, about four fifths of them with a count of one. The biggest ten clones account for approximately 0.61% of the sample. Patients with a history of autoimmune disease or receiving systemic immunosuppression were excluded from the trial. Peripheral blood for TCR sequencing was collected from all dose cohorts at baseline, on cycle 4 day 1, and on cycle 7 day 1. Samples came from an open-label, multicenter, first-in-human phase I dose-escalation trial of ivuxolimab. The trial enrolled adults with locally advanced or metastatic head and neck squamous cell, hepatocellular, melanoma or renal cell carcinoma. Before TCR sequencing, CD4+ T cells and CD8+ T cells were sorted from peripheral blood as separate populations.

The germline V gene (reference sequence) gives CDR1 as GTSNPN and CDR2 as SVGIG. From cysteine to phenylalanine, the CDR3 is 12 amino acids long. The sequence is cut down to CDR3 DNA, 36 bases in frame from base 1. This TCR was sampled from an adult with an advanced solid tumor such as melanoma, head and neck, liver or kidney cancer. This sample comprised CD4+ or CD8+ T cells sorted from blood, obtained in a trial of the OX40 agonist ivuxolimab. The chain joins TRBV30 to TRBJ2-3; the best D guess is TRBD2, with 6 bases matching. The DNA sequence is as follows: TGTGCTTCGGGGGTAGTCGCAGATACGCAGTATTTT. Protein translation: CASGVVADTQYF.